Listed here are 21 T cell receptor beta chains from one sample, sequenced in a study of blood T cell repertoires in COVID-19. Libraries were prepared by immunoSEQ multiplex PCR; TCRdb keeps only in-frame clonotypes and omits some of them. The data show roughly 250,000 clones, with almost 85% seen just once and 4% held by the top ten. The sequencing input was peripheral blood. Receptor source: a man aged 50 to 59 with acute or convalescent COVID-19.

The chain is built from TRBV27 and TRBJ2-7; possible D gene TRBD2, 5 bases. This CDR3 has 16 residues. Germline values: CDR1 MNHEY, CDR2 SMNVEV (reference sequence). V was clipped by 1 base and J by 3 bases, with 16 bases between them. The CDR3 is CASSLLVPSRDYEQYF. The CDR3 DNA sequence: TGTGCCAGCAGTTTATTGGTCCCCAGTCGGGACTACGAGCAGTACTTC.

J is TRBJ1-1 and V is TRBV5-1; D is undetermined. The ends were cut back, 6 bases at V and 0 bases at J, with 12 bases in the middle. Germline V gene lookup returns CDR1 SGHRS and CDR2 YFSETQ. There are 14 residues in the CDR3. The CDR3 region has the DNA TGCGCCAGCAATAATGAACAGATGAACACTGAAGCTTTCTTT. Protein sequence: CASNNEQMNTEAFF.

CDR3 bases: TGTGCCAGCAGAAAACCGGGACAAGGCTATGGCTACACCTTC. It codes for CASRKPGQGYGYTF. V usage is TRBV27 and J usage is TRBJ1-2, with a tentative D call TRBD1 (6 bases). Per germline, CDR1 MNHEY and CDR2 SMNVEV (reference sequence). The ends were cut back, 6 bases at V and 4 bases at J, with 15 bases in the middle. The CDR3 is 14 amino acids.

This clone was picked up a small number of times. This chain links TRBV28 with TRBJ2-7; a weak D match, TRBD2 (5 bases). The CDR3 runs 14 residues. V gave up 4 bases and J gave up 2 bases, with 12 bases separating them. The germline V gene encodes CDR1 MDHEN and CDR2 SYDVKM. The CDR3 DNA follows: TGTGCCAGCAGTTCCCGGACTTACCCCTACGAGCAGTACTTC. It yields the protein CASSSRTYPYEQYF. Drawing the rest from reference TRBV28 and TRBJ2-7, the complete variable domain is DVKVTQSSRYLVKRTGEKVFLECVQDMDHENMFWYRQDPGLGLRLIYFSYDVKMKEKGDIPEGYSVSREKKERFSLILESASTNQTSMYLCASSSRTYPYEQYFGPGTRLTVT.

The CDR3 spells CAISQLREVGNTGELFF. The CDR3 DNA reads TGTGCCATCAGTCAGTTGCGGGAGGTTGGGAACACCGGGGAGCTGTTTTTT. The chain has TRBV10-3 and TRBJ2-2, with 8 bases lining up with TRBD2. The length of the CDR3 is 17 residues. Germline V gene data show CDR1 as ENHRY and CDR2 as SYGVKD. After removal of 5 bases from V and 1 base from J, the junction contained 9 bases not matched to a gene.

The V gene is TRBV5-6, the J gene TRBJ2-6, with 8 bases matching TRBD1. With V trimmed by 2 bases and J by 1 base, 11 bases remained unmatched. The germline gives CDR1 SGHDT, CDR2 YYEEEE. This CDR3 is built from 19 residues. CDR3 in amino acids: CASSFDRGWSPSGANVLTF. The CDR3 DNA reads as TGTGCCAGCAGCTTTGACAGGGGTTGGAGCCCGTCTGGGGCCAACGTCCTGACTTTC.

The chain uses TRBV12-3 or TRBV12-4 and TRBJ2-3; no definite D call. V lost 7 bases and J 11 bases, leaving 16 bases between the germline ends. The length of the CDR3 is 12 residues. The CDR3 sequence is CASTSYGSGQYF. The CDR3 nucleotides read TGTGCCAGCACCTCTTATGGGTCAGGGCAGTATTTT.

The rearrangement joins TRBV7-9 to TRBJ2-7; TRBD1 is a possible D gene (6 bases). The CDR3 spans 14 residues. Germline loops: CDR1 SEHNR, CDR2 FQNEAQ (reference sequence). V was clipped by 1 base and J by 9 bases, with 16 bases between them. The CDR3 spells CASSLGGQDLGQYF. In nucleotides, the CDR3 is TGTGCCAGCAGCTTAGGGGGGCAAGACCTCGGGCAGTACTTC.

The rearrangement links TRBV5-1 to TRBJ1-1; tentative D call: TRBD1 (5 bases). Per germline, CDR1 SGHRS and CDR2 YFSETQ. Trimming removed 3 bases at V and 4 bases at J, with 10 bases between. This CDR3 has 13 amino acids. As DNA, the CDR3 is TGCGCCAGCAGCTATGGGGGGAGCACTGAAGCTTTCTTT. Translated: CASSYGGSTEAFF.

The chain recombines TRBV7-8 with TRBJ2-1; 11 positions agree with TRBD2. From germline, CDR1 is SGHVS and CDR2 FQNEAQ. This CDR3 is 18 amino acids long. Trimming cost V 2 bases and J 3 bases; bases outside gene matches: 9. The CDR3 nucleotides are TGTGCCAGCAGCTTAACCCTAGCGGGGGGCCGGGTCTACAATGAGCAGTTCTTC. Translation: CASSLTLAGGRVYNEQFF.

The chain employs TRBV6-2 or TRBV6-3 and TRBJ2-5, with TRBD1 matching 8 bases. This CDR3 contains 15 residues. Germline values: CDR1 MNHEY, CDR2 SVGEGT. V shed 2 bases and J 5 bases; nucleotides not matched to a gene: 7. CDR3 nucleotide sequence: TGTGCCAGCAGTTACGTCGGCAGGGGGCACGAGACCCAGTACTTC. Its translation is CASSYVGRGHETQYF.

The J gene is TRBJ2-1, the V gene TRBV5-5; no reliable D call. Trimming removed 0 bases from V and 0 bases from J, with 7 bases in between. Looked up from germline, CDR1 is SGHKS and CDR2 is YYEKEE (reference sequence). The CDR3 is made up of 15 amino acids. This chain's CDR3 is CASSLDPSSYNEQFF. The CDR3 DNA is TGTGCCAGCAGCTTGGACCCGAGCTCCTACAATGAGCAGTTCTTC.

The V and J genes are TRBV19 and TRBJ2-7, with 9 nucleotides matching TRBD2. Trimming at V came to 1 base and at J to 3 bases, leaving 4 bases not matched to a gene. This CDR3 spans 15 amino acids. Germline-derived CDR1 and CDR2 are LNHDA and SQIVND (reference sequence). Here the CDR3 DNA reads TGTGCCAGTAGTATAGCGGTAGCGGGAGTCTACGAGCAGTACTTC. The encoded protein is CASSIAVAGVYEQYF.

The chain couples TRBV6-6 to TRBJ2-2; D remains unclear. V was clipped by 2 bases and J by 1 base, with 5 bases between them. CDR1 and CDR2 from the germline V gene are MNHNY and SVGAGI (reference sequence). This CDR3 is built from 14 residues. The CDR3 DNA reads TGTGCCAGCAGTTACGTCGTGAACACCGGGGAGCTGTTTTTT. This gives the protein CASSYVVNTGELFF.

As regards this clone: This sample also contains other DNA sequences that code for the same CDR3. The rearrangement uses TRBV18 and TRBJ1-5; TRBD1 might be the D (6 bases). CDR1 is KGHSH and CDR2 is LQKENI in the germline V gene. The CDR3 is 14 residues long. Trimming cost V 1 base and J 3 bases, with 7 bases left between them. CDR3 DNA: TGTGCCAGCTCACCACGGGACACCAATCAGCCCCAGCATTTT. Protein sequence: CASSPRDTNQPQHF.

The CDR3 is CAWSVQGLDQYF. CDR3 in DNA: TGTGCCTGGAGTGTACAGGGCTTGGACCAGTACTTC. The chain carries TRBV30 and TRBJ2-7, with D tentatively TRBD1 (6 bases). V was trimmed by 0 bases and J by 10 bases, leaving 13 bases between them. The germline CDR1 and CDR2 sequences are GTSNPN and SVGIG (reference sequence). The CDR3 consists of 12 residues.

This chain connects TRBV2 to TRBJ2-7; 9 nucleotides line up with TRBD2. CDR3 size: 15 residues. The trim removed 7 bases at V and 2 bases at J, leaving 9 bases unmatched. The germline gives CDR1 SNHLY, CDR2 FYNNEI. Written as DNA, the CDR3 is TGTGCCAGCATTAAAAAGGCGGGAGGGACCTACGAGCAGTACTTC. This sequence encodes CASIKKAGGTYEQYF. Full variable domain (remainder filled in from reference TRBV2 and TRBJ2-7): EPEVTQTPSHQVTQMGQEVILRCVPISNHLYFYWYRQILGQKVEFLVSFYNNEISEKSEIFDDQFSVERPDGSNFTLKIRSTKLEDSAMYFCASIKKAGGTYEQYFGPGTRLTVT.

V gene TRBV12-3 or TRBV12-4 combines with J gene TRBJ1-1; D unresolved. Trimming shortened V by 5 bases and J by 11 bases, and 15 bases separated the two germline ends. This CDR3 is built from 12 residues. In DNA, the CDR3 is TGTGCCAGCAGTCAAACCCCCGGGGAGGCTTTCTTT. This codes for CASSQTPGEAFF.

This clone was picked up one time. The V gene is TRBV28, the J gene TRBJ2-7; 7 bases are a match to TRBD2. V trimming: 5 bases; J trimming: 0 bases; junction bases outside the gene matches: 7. The CDR3 sequence is 15 residues long. Per germline, CDR1 MDHEN and CDR2 SYDVKM. The CDR3 DNA follows: TGTGCCAGCAGTCCCCTGGGCGGGAGCTCCTACGAGCAGTACTTC. It yields the protein CASSPLGGSSYEQYF.

The rearrangement joins TRBV30 to TRBJ2-3; D not resolved. With 2 bases removed from V and 5 bases from J, the gap between germline ends came to 5 bases. CDR1 is GTSNPN, CDR2 SVGIG, per germline (reference sequence). The CDR3 spans 11 residues. The CDR3, as DNA: TGTGCCTGGAGTACCGGAGATACGCAGTATTTT. It encodes CAWSTGDTQYF.

This clone has only a few counts. The chain carries TRBV13 and TRBJ1-5; TRBD1 aligns across 9 bases. Germline V gene sequence: CDR1 PRHDT, CDR2 FYEKMQ (reference sequence). Unmatched junction bases numbered 3, after V lost 0 bases and J lost 6 bases. CDR3 length: 15 residues. The CDR3 nucleotides read TGTGCCAGCAGCTTAGGACAGGGGGCGGGTCAGCCCCAGCATTTT. Protein product: CASSLGQGAGQPQHF.